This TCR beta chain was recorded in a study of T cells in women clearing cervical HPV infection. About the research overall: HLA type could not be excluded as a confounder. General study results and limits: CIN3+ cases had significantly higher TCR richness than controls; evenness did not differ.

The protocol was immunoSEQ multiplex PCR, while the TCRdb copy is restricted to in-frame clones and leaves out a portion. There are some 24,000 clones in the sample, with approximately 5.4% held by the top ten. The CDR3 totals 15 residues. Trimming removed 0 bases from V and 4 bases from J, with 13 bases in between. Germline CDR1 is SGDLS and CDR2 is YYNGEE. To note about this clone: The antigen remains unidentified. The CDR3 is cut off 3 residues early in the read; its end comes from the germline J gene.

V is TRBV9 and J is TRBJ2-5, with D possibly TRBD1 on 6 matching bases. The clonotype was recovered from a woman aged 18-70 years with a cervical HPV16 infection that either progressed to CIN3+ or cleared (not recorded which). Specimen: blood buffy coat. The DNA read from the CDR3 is TGTGCCAGCAGCGTAGATCTCAGGGGCCGAGAGACC. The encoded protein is CASSVDLRGRET. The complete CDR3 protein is CASSVDLRGRETQYF.